This T cell receptor beta chain was sequenced in a study of OX40 agonist ivuxolimab in advanced cancers. Study-level results: Clones of CD4+ and CD8+ blood T cells grew by week 6 at doses of 0.1 to 3.0 mg/kg.

Germline CDR1 and CDR2: SGHDT and YYEEEE. The CDR3 has 15 residues. V was pared by 4 bases and J by 4 bases, with 8 bases of the junction left unmatched. This table comes from immunoSEQ multiplex PCR, and its TCRdb copy is limited to in-frame clones, with some not included. The sample lists about 28,000 clones; around 85% were seen once. Remarks on this clone: Its target is unknown. The same CDR3 arises from other DNA sequences in this sample as well.

Material: CD4+ or CD8+ T cells sorted from blood, obtained in a trial of the OX40 agonist ivuxolimab. The sequence was collected from an adult with an advanced solid tumor such as melanoma, head and neck, liver or kidney cancer. The J gene is TRBJ2-7, the V gene TRBV5-6, with TRBD1 matching 10 bases. The CDR3 sequence: CASSAAGTGEYEQYF. CDR3 in DNA: TGTGCCAGCAGCGCTGCCGGGACAGGGGAATACGAGCAGTACTTC.